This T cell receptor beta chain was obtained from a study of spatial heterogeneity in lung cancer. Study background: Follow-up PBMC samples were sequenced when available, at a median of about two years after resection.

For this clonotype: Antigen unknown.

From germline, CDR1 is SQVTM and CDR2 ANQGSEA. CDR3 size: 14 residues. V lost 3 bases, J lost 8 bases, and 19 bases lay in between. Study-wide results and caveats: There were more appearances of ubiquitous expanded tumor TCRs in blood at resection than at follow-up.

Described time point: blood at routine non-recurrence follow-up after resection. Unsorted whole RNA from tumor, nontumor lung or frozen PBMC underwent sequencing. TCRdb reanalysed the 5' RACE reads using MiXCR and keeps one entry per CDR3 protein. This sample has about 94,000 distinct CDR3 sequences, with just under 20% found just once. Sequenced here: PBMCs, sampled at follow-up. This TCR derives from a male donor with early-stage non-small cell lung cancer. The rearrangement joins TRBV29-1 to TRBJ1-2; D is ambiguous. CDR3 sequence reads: CSVEGYIRTGGYTF. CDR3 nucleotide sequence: TGCAGCGTTGAGGGATATATACGTACCGGCGGCTACACCTTC.